The T cell receptor (beta chain) under discussion was sequenced for a study of shared clonotypes between healthy human individuals. Overall study: The study enrolled two women and a few men aged 18 to 49. The study's findings and limits: Limited genetic and exposure-history diversity came from having few donors.

A single count supports this clone. Its antigen is undetermined. All donors were healthy HIV-negative adults lacking recent acute infections or vaccinations. Generated by immunoSEQ multiplex PCR, the TCRdb table keeps only in-frame clones and is missing some. There are 2 million to 2.5 million clones in the sample; about 94% occur only once, and around 0.13% lies in the top ten. Trimming pared 2 bases from V and 0 bases from J, leaving 14 bases between. This CDR3 spans 16 amino acids. Germline assignment: CDR1 GTSNPN and CDR2 SVGIG (reference sequence). The source of this sequence is a man younger than 35 in good health. The specimen sequenced was naive CD4+ T cells sorted from blood. Subset given: CD45RA+ positively selected. This rearrangement joins TRBV30 to TRBJ1-3; D perhaps matches TRBD1 (6 bases). CDR3 in DNA: TGTGCCTGGAGTTTTGGGACACGATTCTCTGGAAACACCATATATTTT. Residues: CAWSFGTRFSGNTIYF.